Sequencing of this TCR beta chain was carried out in a study of T cell repertoires in cytomegalovirus infection (dated by TCRdb to about 2019). For the study in its entirety: Recently identified HLA-C-restricted CMV epitopes, whose presentation resists viral immunomodulation, were targeted by peptide stimulations together with well-studied HLA-B-restricted epitopes. Donor HLA type was relevant to the analysis, because carriage of CMV infection together with the matching HLA type was indicated by public TCR beta signatures. The research as a whole found: In the ex vivo response, HLA-C-restricted CMV-specific TCR beta clonotypes were dominant, and in two of eight donors the single most frequent clonotype came from this HLA-C-restricted group. In both this cohort and an independent roughly 350-donor cohort, the cumulative frequency of public TCR beta family members distinguished carriers of CMV infection plus the relevant HLA type.

Reading the germline V gene (reference sequence) gives CDR1 SGHNT and CDR2 YYREEE. The CDR3 has 16 amino acids, counting the end cysteine and phenylalanine. The CDR3 DNA has 48 bases and is translated from base 1. V loses 0 bases at its end and J loses 2 bases; junction bases beyond the gene matches: 4. About this clonotype itself: Its antigen is unknown. Per-base quality was not reported, and no clone a single base away is much larger than it.

This specimen's treatment or condition label, interpreted: in vitro stimulation with specific CMV peptide epitopes to enrich CMV-specific T cells. Reads for this sample came from an Illumina HiSeq 1500. TCRdb reanalyzed the raw reads on its own, using fastp at Q25 for trimming and MiXCR for clone calling, and kept in-frame beta chains. Rows merge per CDR3 protein into single entries with the most common DNA and genes. This sample gives 450,000 to 650,000 distinct CDR3 sequences in total; about 40% of them show up just once. Of the sample, 40% to 60% is held by the ten largest clones. This TCR was sampled from a human donor in good health (CMV status not recorded). Some clones in this sample may be carry-over from other donors' samples. The rearranged chain carries TRBV5-4 and TRBJ2-7; the central 11 bases match TRBD2. The sequencing here drew on cultured PBMCs, taken from culture after CMV antigen stimulation. At the DNA level, the sequence is TGTGCCAGCAGCTTGGGACTAGCGGGGACCACCTACGAGCAGTACTTC. This translates into CASSLGLAGTTYEQYF.